There are many counts of the clone carrying this T cell receptor beta chain. The antigen is not known. This specimen comes from a study of T-cell reconstitution after alpha-beta-depleted transplantation in children. Unique molecular identifiers were incorporated when the TCRbeta library was constructed. From the PCR reads, TCRdb called clonotypes with MiXCR, one entry per CDR3 protein. The sample has about 200,000 distinct CDR3 sequences; about 7% are singletons. V shed 1 base, J shed 1 base, and the junction held 1 base outside the gene matches. The CDR3 runs 15 residues. From germline, CDR1 is SGHTA and CDR2 FQGNSA. General study findings and limits: Diversity and T-cell counts at one year after transplant derived mostly from new T cells. TCRbeta diversity was high at day 60 in some patients (a result of surviving recipient T cells and thymic progenitors). Expanded graft clones numbering several hundred reportedly gave rise to alpha-beta T cells about two months after transplant.

The clonotype originates from a boy aged 2 to 10 with acute lymphoblastic leukemia, due to receive a stem cell transplant. Source: PBMCs, taken before TCRalphabeta/CD19-depleted stem cell transplant. The genes are TRBV7-2 and TRBJ2-7; TRBD2 aligns across 10 bases. The CDR3: CASSLELAGSYEQYF. CDR3 sequence (DNA): TGTGCCAGCAGCTTAGAACTAGCGGGGTCCTACGAGCAGTACTTC.